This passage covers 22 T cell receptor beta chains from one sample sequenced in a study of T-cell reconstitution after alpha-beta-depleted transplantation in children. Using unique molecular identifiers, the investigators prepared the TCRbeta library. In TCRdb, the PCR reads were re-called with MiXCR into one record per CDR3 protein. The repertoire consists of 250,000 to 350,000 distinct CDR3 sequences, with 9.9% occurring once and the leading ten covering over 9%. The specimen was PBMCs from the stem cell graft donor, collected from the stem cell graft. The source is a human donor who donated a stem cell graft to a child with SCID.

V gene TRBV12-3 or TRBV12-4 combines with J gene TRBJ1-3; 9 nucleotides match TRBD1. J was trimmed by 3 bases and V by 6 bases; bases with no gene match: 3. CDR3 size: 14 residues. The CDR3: CASRRTGVGNTIYF. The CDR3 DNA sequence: TGTGCCAGCAGAAGGACAGGGGTTGGAAACACCATATATTTT.

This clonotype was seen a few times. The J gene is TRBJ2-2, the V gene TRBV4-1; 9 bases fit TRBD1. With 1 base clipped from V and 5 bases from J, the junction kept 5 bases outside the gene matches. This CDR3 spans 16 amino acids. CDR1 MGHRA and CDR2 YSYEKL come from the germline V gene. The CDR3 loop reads CASSQVRGTGTGELFF. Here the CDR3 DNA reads TGCGCCAGCAGCCAAGTGAGAGGGACAGGGACCGGGGAGCTGTTTTTT.

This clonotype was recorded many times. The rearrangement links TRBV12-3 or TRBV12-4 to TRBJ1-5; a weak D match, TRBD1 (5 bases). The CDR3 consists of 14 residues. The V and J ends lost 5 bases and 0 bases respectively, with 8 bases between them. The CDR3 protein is CASSHTGSNQPQHF. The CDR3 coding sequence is TGTGCCAGCAGTCATACAGGTAGCAATCAGCCCCAGCATTTT.

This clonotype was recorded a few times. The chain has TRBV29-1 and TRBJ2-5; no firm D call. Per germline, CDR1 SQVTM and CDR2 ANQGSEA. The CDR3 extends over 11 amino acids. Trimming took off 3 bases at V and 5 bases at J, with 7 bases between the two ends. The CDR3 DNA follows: TGCAGCGTTGAGGGCAGTGAGACCCAGTACTTC. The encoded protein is CSVEGSETQYF.

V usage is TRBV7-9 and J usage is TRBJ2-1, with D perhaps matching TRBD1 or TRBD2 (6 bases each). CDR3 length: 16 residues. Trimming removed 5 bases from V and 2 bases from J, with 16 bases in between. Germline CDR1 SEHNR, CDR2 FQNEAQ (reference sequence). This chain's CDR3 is CASSRTGGHAYNEQFF. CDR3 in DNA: TGTGCCAGCAGCCGAACCGGGGGCCACGCCTACAATGAGCAGTTCTTC.

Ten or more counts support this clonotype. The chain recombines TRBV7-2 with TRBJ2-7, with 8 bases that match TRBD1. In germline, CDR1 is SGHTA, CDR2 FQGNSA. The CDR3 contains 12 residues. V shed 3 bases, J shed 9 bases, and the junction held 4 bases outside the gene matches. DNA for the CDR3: TGTGCCAGCAGCTTGACAGGGGTAAGGCAGTACTTC. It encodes CASSLTGVRQYF.

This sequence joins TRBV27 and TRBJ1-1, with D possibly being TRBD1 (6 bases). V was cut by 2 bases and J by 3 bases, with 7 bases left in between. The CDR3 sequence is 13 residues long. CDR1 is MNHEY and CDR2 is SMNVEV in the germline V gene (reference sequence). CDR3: CASSLPGDTEAFF. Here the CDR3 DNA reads TGTGCCAGCAGTTTACCAGGGGACACTGAAGCTTTCTTT.

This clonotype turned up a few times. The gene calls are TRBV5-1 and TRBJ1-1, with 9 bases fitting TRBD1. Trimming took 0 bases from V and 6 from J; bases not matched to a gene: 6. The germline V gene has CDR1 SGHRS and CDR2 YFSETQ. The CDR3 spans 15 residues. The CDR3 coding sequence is TGCGCCAGCAGCTTGGTGTGGACAGGGGACGCTGAAGCTTTCTTT. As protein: CASSLVWTGDAEAFF. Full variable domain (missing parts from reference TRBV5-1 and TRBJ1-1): KAGVTQTPRYLIKTRGQQVTLSCSPISGHRSVSWYQQTPGQGLQFLFEYFSETQRNKGNFPGRFSGRQFSNSRSEMNVSTLELGDSALYLCASSLVWTGDAEAFFGQGTRLTVV.

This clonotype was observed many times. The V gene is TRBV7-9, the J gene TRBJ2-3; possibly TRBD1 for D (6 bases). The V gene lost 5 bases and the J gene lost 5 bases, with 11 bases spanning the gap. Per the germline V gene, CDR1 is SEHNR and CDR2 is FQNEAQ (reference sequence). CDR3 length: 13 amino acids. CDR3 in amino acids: CASSQGNGDTQYF. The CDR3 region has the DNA TGTGCCAGCAGCCAGGGGAACGGAGATACGCAGTATTTT.

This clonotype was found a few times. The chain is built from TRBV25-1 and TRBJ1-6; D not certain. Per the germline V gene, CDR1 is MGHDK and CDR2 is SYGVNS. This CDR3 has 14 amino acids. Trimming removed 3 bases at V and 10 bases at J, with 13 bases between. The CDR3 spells CASSEGLAASPLHF. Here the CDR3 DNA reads TGTGCCAGCAGTGAGGGCCTTGCGGCCTCACCCCTCCACTTT.

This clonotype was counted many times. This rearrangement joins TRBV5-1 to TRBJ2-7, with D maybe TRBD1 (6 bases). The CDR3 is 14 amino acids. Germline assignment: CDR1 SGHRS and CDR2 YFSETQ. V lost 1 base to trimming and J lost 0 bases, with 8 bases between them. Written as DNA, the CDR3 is TGCGCCAGCAGCTTGCAGGGGCACTCCTACGAGCAGTACTTC. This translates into CASSLQGHSYEQYF.

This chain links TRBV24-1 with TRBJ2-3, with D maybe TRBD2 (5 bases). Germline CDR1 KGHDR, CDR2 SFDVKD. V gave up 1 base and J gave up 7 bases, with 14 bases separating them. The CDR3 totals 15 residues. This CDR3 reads CATSDLHGWENTQYF. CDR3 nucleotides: TGTGCCACCAGTGATTTACACGGTTGGGAGAATACGCAGTATTTT.

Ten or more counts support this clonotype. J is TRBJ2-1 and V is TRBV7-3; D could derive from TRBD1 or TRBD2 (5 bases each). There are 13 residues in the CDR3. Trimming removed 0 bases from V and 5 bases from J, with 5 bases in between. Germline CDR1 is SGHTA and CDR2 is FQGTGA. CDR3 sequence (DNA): TGTGCCAGCAGCTTAACGGGGGACAATGAGCAGTTCTTC. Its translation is CASSLTGDNEQFF.

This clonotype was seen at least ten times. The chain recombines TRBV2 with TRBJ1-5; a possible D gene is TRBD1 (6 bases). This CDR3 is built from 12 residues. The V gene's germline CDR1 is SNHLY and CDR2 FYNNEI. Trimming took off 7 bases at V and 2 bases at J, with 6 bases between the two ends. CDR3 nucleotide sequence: TGTGCCAGCAAGGGGGGCAATCAGCCCCAGCATTTT. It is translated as CASKGGNQPQHF.

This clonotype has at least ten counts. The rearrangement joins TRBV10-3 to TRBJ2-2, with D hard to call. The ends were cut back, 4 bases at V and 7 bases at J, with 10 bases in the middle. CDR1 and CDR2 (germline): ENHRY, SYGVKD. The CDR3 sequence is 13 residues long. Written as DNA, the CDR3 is TGTGCCATCAGTGTTATGGGGAACGGGGAGCTGTTTTTT. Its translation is CAISVMGNGELFF.

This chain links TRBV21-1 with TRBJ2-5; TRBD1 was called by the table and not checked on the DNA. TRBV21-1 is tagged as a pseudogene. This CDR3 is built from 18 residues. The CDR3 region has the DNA TGTGCCAGCAGCAAAAACGGGGTCGACAGAAGTTTACAAGAGACCCAGTACTTC. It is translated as CASSKNGVDRSLQETQYF.

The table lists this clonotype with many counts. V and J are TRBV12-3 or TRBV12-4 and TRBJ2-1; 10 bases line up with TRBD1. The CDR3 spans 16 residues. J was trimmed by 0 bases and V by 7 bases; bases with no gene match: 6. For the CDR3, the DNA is TGTGCCAGCACCCCCTGGGACAGGGGCTCCTACAATGAGCAGTTCTTC. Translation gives CASTPWDRGSYNEQFF.

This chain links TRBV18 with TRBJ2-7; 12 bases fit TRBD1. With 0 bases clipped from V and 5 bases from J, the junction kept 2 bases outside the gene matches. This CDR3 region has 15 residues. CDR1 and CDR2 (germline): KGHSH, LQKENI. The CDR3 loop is CASSPPGQGANEQYF. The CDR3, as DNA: TGTGCCAGCTCACCACCGGGACAGGGGGCTAACGAGCAGTACTTC.

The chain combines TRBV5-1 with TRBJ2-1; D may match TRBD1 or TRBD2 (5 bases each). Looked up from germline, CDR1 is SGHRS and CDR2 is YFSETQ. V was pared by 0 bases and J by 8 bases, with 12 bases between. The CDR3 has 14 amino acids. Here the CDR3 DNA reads TGCGCCAGCAGCTTGGTGAGGGGTAGGGATGAGCAGTTCTTC. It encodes CASSLVRGRDEQFF.

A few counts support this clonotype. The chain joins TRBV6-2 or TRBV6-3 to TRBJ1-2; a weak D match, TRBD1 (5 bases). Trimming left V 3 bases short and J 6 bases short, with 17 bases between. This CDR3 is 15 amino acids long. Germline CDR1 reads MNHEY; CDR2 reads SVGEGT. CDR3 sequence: CASSYGYRNLDGYTF. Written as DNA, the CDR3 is TGTGCCAGCAGTTATGGGTACAGGAATCTTGATGGCTACACCTTC.

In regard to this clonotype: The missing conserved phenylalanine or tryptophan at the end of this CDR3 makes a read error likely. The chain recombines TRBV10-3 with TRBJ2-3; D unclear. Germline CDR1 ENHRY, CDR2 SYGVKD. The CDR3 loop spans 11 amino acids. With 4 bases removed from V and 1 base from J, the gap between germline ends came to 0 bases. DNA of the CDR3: TGTGCCATCAGTGGCACAGATACGCAGTATCTT. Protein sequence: CAISGTDTQYL.

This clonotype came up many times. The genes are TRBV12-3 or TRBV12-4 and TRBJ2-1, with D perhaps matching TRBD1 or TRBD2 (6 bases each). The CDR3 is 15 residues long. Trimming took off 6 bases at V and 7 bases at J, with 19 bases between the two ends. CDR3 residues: CASRTAPGARNEQFF. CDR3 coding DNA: TGTGCCAGCAGGACCGCCCCGGGGGCGAGAAATGAGCAGTTCTTC.